Included here is one T cell receptor beta chain sequence, with context. The antigen is undetermined. Data came from immunoSEQ multiplex PCR; TCRdb stores just in-frame clones and leaves some out. The sample yields fewer than 200,000 clones, roughly nine tenths seen once. These data belong to a study of cytomegalovirus exposure and HLA in healthy donors. Study-wide results and caveats: Altogether, more than 150 TCR beta chains were recorded as cytomegalovirus-associated. Using the classifier, cytomegalovirus status was reportedly diagnosed with high specificity and sensitivity. The finding came from a later analysis; first-cohort TCR clusters tended to co-occur in the 130 or so validation repertoires. Three CMV-associated chains were confirmed in vitro to be specific for CMV antigens.

The sample consisted of PBMCs. The origin of this receptor is a man between 18 and 35 years old in good health and CMV-seropositive.

As DNA, the CDR3 is TGTGCCAGCACCATGGACAGGATGAACACTGAAGCTTTCTTT. It codes for CASTMDRMNTEAFF. The genes are TRBV13 and TRBJ1-1; TRBD1 aligns across 7 bases. This CDR3 contains 14 residues. V dropped 7 bases and J dropped 0; count of bases not matched to a gene: 5. Per the germline V gene, CDR1 is PRHDT and CDR2 is FYEKMQ (reference sequence).